These 22 T cell receptor beta chains came from one sample sequenced in a study of Ad26.COV2.S vaccination and SARS-CoV-2 variants. The treatment denotes: approximately 18 received Ad26.COV2.S at low or high dose, single or two shots; several received placebo; per-sample allocation not given. Samples analyzed were those drawn on day 63 after the first vaccine or placebo injection. Profiled with immunoSEQ multiplex PCR; TCRdb holds only in-frame clones, not every one. The table includes over 400,000 clones, roughly nine tenths detected once. The sequences come from peripheral blood, collected in a trial of Ad26.COV2.S vaccine versus placebo. All receptors come from a person between 18 and 60 years old who received the Ad26.COV2.S COVID-19 vaccine or a placebo.

This clone came up once. The V and J genes are TRBV5-4 and TRBJ2-5, with D perhaps TRBD1 or TRBD2 (6 bases each). CDR1 SGHNT and CDR2 YYREEE come from the germline V gene (reference sequence). V was trimmed by 6 bases and J by 7 bases, leaving 16 bases between them. This CDR3 contains 13 residues. The CDR3, as DNA: TGTGCCAGCACCCACAGGGAGGTCGGGACCCAGTACTTC. Its protein product is CASTHREVGTQYF. The full variable domain, rest sourced from reference TRBV5-4 and TRBJ2-5, is ETGVTQSPTHLIKTRGQQVTLRCSSQSGHNTVSWYQQALGQGPQFIFQYYREEENGRGNFPPRFSGLQFPNYSSELNVNALELDDSALYLCASTHREVGTQYFGPGTRLLVL.

This sequence joins TRBV6-2 or TRBV6-3 and TRBJ2-4; a weak D match, TRBD2 (5 bases). Germline values: CDR1 MNHEY, CDR2 SVGEGT. The CDR3 has 15 amino acids. Trimming left V 3 bases short and J 8 bases short, with 17 bases between. The DNA of the CDR3 is TGTGCCAGCAGTTATAGGGCTACCTTGGGAGACATTCAGTACTTC. It codes for CASSYRATLGDIQYF.

This rearrangement joins TRBV5-1 to TRBJ2-2, with 7 bases matching TRBD1. J gave up 5 bases and V 1 base, and 2 bases lay outside the gene matches. CDR3 length: 14 residues. Germline CDR1 is SGHRS and CDR2 is YFSETQ. The CDR3 region is CASSLQGVTGELFF. CDR3 nucleotide sequence: TGCGCCAGCAGCTTGCAGGGGGTAACCGGGGAGCTGTTTTTT. Drawing the rest from reference TRBV5-1 and TRBJ2-2, the complete variable domain is KAGVTQTPRYLIKTRGQQVTLSCSPISGHRSVSWYQQTPGQGLQFLFEYFSETQRNKGNFPGRFSGRQFSNSRSEMNVSTLELGDSALYLCASSLQGVTGELFFGEGSRLTVL.

The chain joins TRBV5-1 to TRBJ2-7; D possibly corresponds to TRBD2 (5 bases). The CDR3 length is 13 residues. V was trimmed by 7 bases and J by 0 bases, leaving 11 bases between them. Germline V CDR1 and CDR2: SGHRS, YFSETQ. CDR3: CASGIGGSYEQYF. The CDR3 region has the DNA TGCGCCAGCGGGATTGGAGGCTCCTACGAGCAGTACTTC.

This clone was picked up one time. The CDR3 bases are TGCGCCAGCCGAGGTAGCGGGAGGTCCTACAATGAGCAGTTCTTC. It encodes CASRGSGRSYNEQFF. The rearrangement uses TRBV4-3 and TRBJ2-1; TRBD2 matches at 10 bases. J was trimmed by 1 base and V by 8 bases; bases with no gene match: 5. The length of the CDR3 is 15 residues. Germline V gene sequence: CDR1 LGHNA, CDR2 YSLEER.

The chain combines TRBV2 with TRBJ1-2, with TRBD1 as a possible D gene (5 bases). Trimming cost V 6 bases and J 3 bases, with 8 bases left between them. Per the germline V gene, CDR1 is SNHLY and CDR2 is FYNNEI. The CDR3 has 12 residues. CDR3 region: CASSQGDYGYTF. CDR3 sequence (DNA): TGTGCCAGCAGCCAGGGAGACTATGGCTACACCTTC.

The CDR3 region is CASSLMSGGSNEQFF. CDR3 bases: TGTGCCAGCAGCTTAATGAGCGGGGGGTCGAATGAGCAGTTCTTC. V gene TRBV7-2 combines with J gene TRBJ2-1, with 9 positions matching TRBD2. The J segment lost 7 bases and the V segment lost 2 bases, leaving 6 bases of the junction unmatched. Germline CDR1 and CDR2: SGHTA and FQGNSA. The CDR3 has 15 amino acids. Supplemented by reference TRBV7-2 and TRBJ2-1, the full variable domain reads GAGVSQSPSNKVTEKGKDVELRCDPISGHTALYWYRQSLGQGLEFLIYFQGNSAPDKSGLPSDRFSAERTGGSVSTLTIQRTQQEDSAVYLCASSLMSGGSNEQFFGPGTRLTVL.

The gene calls are TRBV15 and TRBJ1-1; D is perhaps TRBD1 (6 bases). Trimming left V 0 bases short and J 5 bases short, with 16 bases between. The CDR3 contains 16 residues. Germline V lookup: CDR1 LNHNV, CDR2 YYDKDF (reference sequence). CDR3 in DNA: TGTGCCACCAGCAGAGATCGCGTGGGGGCGGTGACTGAAGCTTTCTTT. Protein sequence: CATSRDRVGAVTEAFF.

This clone is a singleton in its sample. V usage is TRBV3-1 (or the pseudogene TRBV3-2) and J usage is TRBJ1-6, with unresolved D. Germline V CDR1 and CDR2: LGHDT, YNNKEL (reference sequence). The CDR3 has 14 amino acids. V lost 4 bases, J lost 1 base, and 5 bases lay in between. CDR3 amino acids: CASSRWSYNSPLHF. The CDR3 DNA reads as TGTGCCAGCAGCCGGTGGTCCTATAATTCACCCCTCCACTTT.

This clone was detected only a few times. In DNA form, the CDR3 reads TGTGCCAGCAGCCAAGTTCGATCCCGGGACGGGAACTACGAGCAGTACGTC. Translation gives CASSQVRSRDGNYEQYV. V usage is TRBV14 and J usage is TRBJ2-7; the D gene could be TRBD1 or TRBD2 (5 bases each). The V gene lost 1 base and the J gene lost 3 bases, with 19 bases spanning the gap. This CDR3 region has 17 residues. Germline CDR1 SGHDN, CDR2 FVKESK.

This sequence joins TRBV24-1 and TRBJ2-3; 7 bases agree with TRBD2. The germline V gene has CDR1 KGHDR and CDR2 SFDVKD. The CDR3 consists of 21 residues. Trimming cost V 2 bases and J 4 bases; bases outside gene matches: 23. The CDR3 sequence is CATSDWDYPHEGGIYSDTQYF. As DNA, the CDR3 is TGTGCCACCAGTGATTGGGACTACCCGCATGAAGGTGGGATATACTCAGATACGCAGTATTTT.

This chain joins TRBV6-5 and TRBJ1-4; 7 nucleotides agree with TRBD1. The CDR3 extends over 13 amino acids. The V and J ends lost 7 bases and 8 bases, in that order; junction bases with no gene match: 7. Germline values: CDR1 MNHEY, CDR2 SVGAGI. The CDR3 region is CASKETGREKLFF. CDR3 DNA sequence: TGTGCCAGCAAAGAGACAGGGAGAGAAAAACTGTTTTTT.

Here the CDR3 DNA reads TGCGCCAGCAGCCGGGACCGGGACTTGAATTCACCCCTCCACTTT. Its translation: CASSRDRDLNSPLHF. V and J are TRBV4-3 and TRBJ1-6; the D gene is possibly TRBD1 (5 bases). The CDR3 sequence is 15 residues long. Germline loops: CDR1 LGHNA, CDR2 YSLEER. Trimming left V 4 bases short and J 7 bases short, with 14 bases between.

The chain has TRBV12-5 and TRBJ2-7; 10 nucleotides agree with TRBD2. The germline V gene encodes CDR1 LGHNT and CDR2 FRNRAP. Trimming cost V 1 base and J 3 bases; bases outside gene matches: 6. The CDR3 contains 16 residues. CDR3 sequence (DNA): TGTGCTAGTGGTTTGGATGCTAGCGGGAGATACTACGAGCAGTACGTC. Translated, it gives CASGLDASGRYYEQYV.

The genes are TRBV7-9 and TRBJ1-2; no clear D gene. Germline V gene sequence: CDR1 SEHNR, CDR2 FQNEAQ (reference sequence). The CDR3 is 13 amino acids. V lost 4 bases and J 4 bases, leaving 10 bases between the germline ends. For the CDR3, the DNA is TGTGCCAGCAGCTATTCCGGGAGCTATGGCTACACCTTC. Its protein product is CASSYSGSYGYTF.

The rearrangement links TRBV23-1 to TRBJ2-3, with 7 bases lining up with TRBD1. TRBV23-1 carries the ORF label, with uncertain function. The CDR3 is made up of 18 amino acids. Germline trimming cut 0 bases from V and 1 base from J; bases unmatched to any gene: 10. In DNA form, the CDR3 reads TGCGCCAGCAGTCAATCGACAGGGACCCATTCCCGCACAGATACGCAGTATTTT. Encoded protein: CASSQSTGTHSRTDTQYF.

The rearrangement uses TRBV10-3 and TRBJ1-3; D is unclear. Trimming left V 3 bases short and J 4 bases short, with 10 bases between. CDR1 and CDR2 (germline): ENHRY, SYGVKD. This CDR3 has 14 amino acids. The CDR3 protein is CAISDLEGGNTIYF. Here the CDR3 DNA reads TGTGCCATCAGTGATTTAGAGGGAGGAAACACCATATATTTT.

This chain joins TRBV5-4 and TRBJ2-3; 15 bases map to TRBD2. The CDR3 spans 17 residues. CDR1 SGHNT and CDR2 YYREEE come from the germline V gene (reference sequence). V was pared by 4 bases and J by 2 bases, with 5 bases of the junction left unmatched. For the CDR3, the DNA is TGTGCCAGCAGCAAAGGACTAGCGGGGGGGCCCACAGATACGCAGTATTTT. This translates into CASSKGLAGGPTDTQYF.

CDR3 bases: TGTGCCAGCAGCTCCCCCTTTAGCGCCTCCTACAATGAGCAGTTCTTC. It specifies CASSSPFSASYNEQFF. The V and J genes are TRBV7-6 and TRBJ2-1; maybe TRBD2 (5 bases). Trimming pared 4 bases from V and 0 bases from J, leaving 13 bases between. CDR1 is SGHVS, CDR2 FNYEAQ, per germline. The CDR3 loop spans 16 amino acids.

The chain recombines TRBV4-1 with TRBJ1-5, with D maybe TRBD1 (6 bases). The CDR3 loop spans 17 amino acids. The V gene lost 1 base and the J gene lost 7 bases, with 20 bases spanning the gap. CDR1 MGHRA and CDR2 YSYEKL come from the germline V gene. CDR3 loop: CASSQVVNRVGPQPQHF. CDR3 sequence (DNA): TGCGCCAGCAGCCAAGTGGTGAACAGGGTGGGACCACAGCCCCAGCATTTT.

The V and J genes are TRBV5-5 and TRBJ2-3, with 7 bases matching TRBD1. With V trimmed by 2 bases and J by 1 base, 7 bases remained unmatched. The germline CDR1 and CDR2 sequences are SGHKS and YYEKEE (reference sequence). This CDR3 has 16 amino acids. Written as DNA, the CDR3 is TGTGCCAGCAGCTTTGTAGGGGGCGGTGGCACAGATACGCAGTATTTT. Residues: CASSFVGGGGTDTQYF.

This clone was counted a single time. This chain connects TRBV6-1 to TRBJ1-1; D is undetermined. With 2 bases removed from V and 4 bases from J, the gap between germline ends came to 11 bases. Germline CDR1 is MNHNS and CDR2 is SASEGT. The CDR3 has 14 amino acids. The CDR3 is CASSELRVGTEAFF. DNA for the CDR3: TGTGCCAGCAGTGAACTGAGGGTTGGCACTGAAGCTTTCTTT.